The present T cell receptor beta chain was sequenced within a study of blood T cell repertoires in COVID-19. About the research overall: From the United States, Italy and Spain came samples of acute and convalescent COVID-19.

This CDR3 contains 14 residues. The germline CDR1 and CDR2 sequences are MNHEY and SMNVEV (reference sequence). V shed 5 bases and J shed 0 bases, with 10 bases lying between them. As handled by the study authors: Amplification with reference gene primers provided the estimates of nucleated cell counts. Here immunoSEQ multiplex PCR was the method, and the copy in TCRdb shows in-frame clones only, minus some. V and J calls and clone size are given by that table; D and trimming were obtained from the DNA. This table holds about 170,000 clones, 70% to 85% found once. The chain has TRBV27 and TRBJ1-1; tentative D call: TRBD1 (5 bases). The clonotype comes from a man aged 55 to 70 who had recovered from COVID-19. Sequencing was performed on peripheral blood. The DNA of the CDR3 is TGTGCCAGCAGTCCCCAGGGCCTGAACACTGAAGCTTTCTTT. Amino acids: CASSPQGLNTEAFF.